A single sample gave rise to the 12 T cell receptor beta chains below, sequenced in a study of beta chain features in type 1 diabetes. General study points: Significant though moderate, a shortening of TCRB CDR3s appeared in all four CD4+ subsets of Type 1 diabetes patients.

Their specific antigens are unknown. Expressed TCRB transcripts were sequenced, since all the RNA that had been isolated was reverse transcribed. The table came from immunoSEQ multiplex PCR; TCRdb's copy has only in-frame clones and leaves some out. The sample holds around 340,000 clones, roughly 8.8% seen once. Sequenced: central memory CD4+ T cells from blood. Receptor source: a man younger than 40 with type 1 diabetes.

The rearrangement uses TRBV5-6 and TRBJ2-6; no reliable D call. There are 13 residues in the CDR3. Germline V CDR1 and CDR2: SGHDT, YYEEEE. Trimming pared 4 bases from V and 5 bases from J, leaving 7 bases between. This CDR3 reads CASSATWANVLTF. Written as DNA, the CDR3 is TGTGCCAGCAGCGCTACTTGGGCCAACGTCCTGACTTTC.

Worth noting for this clone: An end of the junction does not agree with germline; a read error may underlie this. V and J are TRBV7-9 and TRBJ2-3, with 9 bases fitting TRBD2. CDR3 length: 15 amino acids. Germline V gene data show CDR1 as SEHNR and CDR2 as FQNEAQ (reference sequence). CDR3 residues: CASSQRGAGTDTQYF. The CDR3 DNA follows: TGCGCCAGCAGCCAGCGGGGGGCCGGCACAGATACGCAGTATTTT.

The chain is built from TRBV12-5 and TRBJ1-1; possibly TRBD1 for D (6 bases). The CDR3 consists of 15 residues. Germline V CDR1 and CDR2: LGHNT, FRNRAP. Trimming removed 3 bases from V and 5 bases from J, with 16 bases in between. CDR3: CASGFLTVGGTEAFF. Here the CDR3 DNA reads TGTGCTAGTGGTTTTTTGACAGTAGGGGGTACTGAAGCTTTCTTT.

This sequence joins TRBV7-2 and TRBJ2-3; D gene uncertain. The CDR3 covers 13 residues. Germline V lookup: CDR1 SGHTA, CDR2 FQGNSA. Trimming pared 5 bases from V and 0 bases from J, leaving 6 bases between. The CDR3 protein is CASSPASTDTQYF. In DNA form, the CDR3 reads TGTGCCAGCAGCCCGGCTAGCACAGATACGCAGTATTTT.

The J gene is TRBJ2-5, the V gene TRBV5-1, with 10 positions matching TRBD1. The CDR3 covers 15 residues. Trimming removed 3 bases from V and 5 bases from J; junction bases left unmatched: 7. CDR1 is SGHRS, CDR2 YFSETQ, per germline. The CDR3: CASSSTGGHMETQYF. The CDR3 coding sequence is TGCGCCAGCAGCTCGACAGGGGGCCATATGGAGACCCAGTACTTC.

Points on this clone: The identical CDR3 is also encoded by other nucleotide sequences in the sample. J is TRBJ2-3 and V is TRBV5-1; TRBD2 might be the D (6 bases). V was clipped by 3 bases and J by 4 bases, with 9 bases between them. The CDR3 extends over 13 amino acids. CDR1 SGHRS and CDR2 YFSETQ come from the germline V gene. CDR3 region: CASSSGTADTQYF. Written as DNA, the CDR3 is TGCGCCAGCAGCTCCGGGACTGCAGATACGCAGTATTTT.

This chain links TRBV11-2 with TRBJ2-3; possible D gene TRBD2, 6 bases. V was trimmed by 6 bases and J by 0 bases, leaving 16 bases between them. The CDR3 covers 16 residues. The germline V gene has CDR1 SGHAT and CDR2 FQNNGV. The CDR3 loop is CASSSEGPLSTDTQYF. The CDR3, as DNA: TGTGCCAGCAGTTCGGAGGGACCACTGAGCACAGATACGCAGTATTTT.

This clone was counted a few times. The chain uses TRBV7-2 and TRBJ1-1; D ambiguous. The germline V gene encodes CDR1 SGHTA and CDR2 FQGNSA. The V end lost 3 bases, the J end lost 1 base, and 9 bases lay between the germline ends. This CDR3 comprises 14 residues. CDR3: CASSFGGPNTEAFF. For the CDR3, the DNA is TGTGCCAGCAGCTTTGGCGGCCCGAACACTGAAGCTTTCTTT.

The table lists this clone with many counts. The rearrangement links TRBV9 to TRBJ2-3; D possibly corresponds to TRBD2 (5 bases). In germline, CDR1 is SGDLS, CDR2 YYNGEE. V was pared by 0 bases and J by 2 bases, with 10 bases between. This CDR3 spans 15 amino acids. The CDR3 protein is CASSVGSAATDTQYF. CDR3 bases: TGTGCCAGCAGCGTAGGGTCAGCGGCCACAGATACGCAGTATTTT.

This rearrangement joins TRBV4-1 to TRBJ2-3, with 7 bases matching TRBD2. V lost 4 bases and J lost 4; bases outside the gene matches: 5. The CDR3 is 14 residues long. Per germline, CDR1 MGHRA and CDR2 YSYEKL. CDR3 sequence reads: CASSLGGSADTQYF. The CDR3 region has the DNA TGCGCCAGCAGCCTGGGGGGGAGCGCAGATACGCAGTATTTT.

The chain is built from TRBV19 and TRBJ2-2, with D possibly TRBD2 on 7 matching bases. Germline-derived CDR1 and CDR2 are LNHDA and SQIVND (reference sequence). This CDR3 is built from 17 residues. V was clipped by 4 bases and J by 0 bases, with 15 bases between them. This CDR3 reads CASSTAFGGPNTGELFF. Written as DNA, the CDR3 is TGTGCCAGTAGTACTGCTTTCGGGGGGCCGAACACCGGGGAGCTGTTTTTT.

In this sample, this clone turned up a few times. V gene TRBV7-6 combines with J gene TRBJ1-2; D gene unclear. CDR1 is SGHVS, CDR2 FNYEAQ, per germline. The CDR3 covers 14 residues. V was clipped by 1 base and J by 6 bases, with 12 bases between them. CDR3 in amino acids: CASSLGPGNDGYTF. The CDR3 DNA reads as TGTGCCAGCAGCTTAGGTCCGGGCAACGATGGCTACACCTTC.